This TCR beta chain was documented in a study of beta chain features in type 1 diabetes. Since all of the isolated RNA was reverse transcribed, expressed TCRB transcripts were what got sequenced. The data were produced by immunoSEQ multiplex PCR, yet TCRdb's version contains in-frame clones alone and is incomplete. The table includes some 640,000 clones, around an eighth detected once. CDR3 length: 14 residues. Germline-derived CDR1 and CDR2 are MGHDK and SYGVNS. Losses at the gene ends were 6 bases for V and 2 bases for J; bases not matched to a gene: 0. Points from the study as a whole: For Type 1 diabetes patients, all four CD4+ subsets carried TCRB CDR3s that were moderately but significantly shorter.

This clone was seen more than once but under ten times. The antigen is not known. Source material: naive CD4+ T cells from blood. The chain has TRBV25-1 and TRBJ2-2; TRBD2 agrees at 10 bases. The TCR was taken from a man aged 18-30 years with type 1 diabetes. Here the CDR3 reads CASRLAGNTGELFF. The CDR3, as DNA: TGTGCCAGCAGACTAGCGGGAAACACCGGGGAGCTGTTTTTT.